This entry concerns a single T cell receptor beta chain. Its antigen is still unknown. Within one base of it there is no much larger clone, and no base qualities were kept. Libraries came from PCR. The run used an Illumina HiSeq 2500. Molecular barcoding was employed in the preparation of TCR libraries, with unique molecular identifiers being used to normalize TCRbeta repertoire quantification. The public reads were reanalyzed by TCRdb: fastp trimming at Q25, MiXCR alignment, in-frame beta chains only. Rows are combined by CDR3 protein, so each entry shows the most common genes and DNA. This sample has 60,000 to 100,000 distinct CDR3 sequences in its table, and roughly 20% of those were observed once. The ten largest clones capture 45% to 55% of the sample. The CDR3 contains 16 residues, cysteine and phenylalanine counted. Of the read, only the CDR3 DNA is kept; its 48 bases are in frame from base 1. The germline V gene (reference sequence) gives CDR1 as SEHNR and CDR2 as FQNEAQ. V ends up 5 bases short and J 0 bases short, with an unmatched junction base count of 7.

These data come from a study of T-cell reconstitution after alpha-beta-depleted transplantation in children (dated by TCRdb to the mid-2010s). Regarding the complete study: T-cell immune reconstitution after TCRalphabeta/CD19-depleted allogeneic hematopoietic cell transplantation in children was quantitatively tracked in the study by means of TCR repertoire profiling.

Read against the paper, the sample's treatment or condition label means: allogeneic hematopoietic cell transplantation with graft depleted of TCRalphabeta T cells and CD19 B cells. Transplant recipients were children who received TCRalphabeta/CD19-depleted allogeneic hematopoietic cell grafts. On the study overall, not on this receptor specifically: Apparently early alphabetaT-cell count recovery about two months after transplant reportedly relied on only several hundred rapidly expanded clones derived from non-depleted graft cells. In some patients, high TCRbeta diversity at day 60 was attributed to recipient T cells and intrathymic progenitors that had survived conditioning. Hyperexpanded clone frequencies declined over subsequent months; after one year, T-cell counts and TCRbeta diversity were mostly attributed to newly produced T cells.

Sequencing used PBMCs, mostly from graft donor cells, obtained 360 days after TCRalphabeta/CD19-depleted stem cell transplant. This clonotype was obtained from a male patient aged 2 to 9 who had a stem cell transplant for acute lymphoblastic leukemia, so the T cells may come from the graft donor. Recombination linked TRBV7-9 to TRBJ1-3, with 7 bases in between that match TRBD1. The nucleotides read TGTGCCAGCAGCCCACCGACAGGGAGCTCTGGAAACACCATATATTTT. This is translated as CASSPPTGSSGNTIYF.